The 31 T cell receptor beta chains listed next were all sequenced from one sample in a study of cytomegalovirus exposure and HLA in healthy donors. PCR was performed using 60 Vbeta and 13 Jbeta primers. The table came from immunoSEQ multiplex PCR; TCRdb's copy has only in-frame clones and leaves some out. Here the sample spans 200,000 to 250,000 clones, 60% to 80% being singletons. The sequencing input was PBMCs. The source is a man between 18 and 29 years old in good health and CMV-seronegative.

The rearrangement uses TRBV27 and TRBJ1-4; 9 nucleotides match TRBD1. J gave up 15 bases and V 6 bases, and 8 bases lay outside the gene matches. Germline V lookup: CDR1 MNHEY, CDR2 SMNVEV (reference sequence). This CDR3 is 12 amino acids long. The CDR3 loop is CASSTRTGAMFF. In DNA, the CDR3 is TGTGCCAGCAGCACCCGGACAGGGGCCATGTTTTTT.

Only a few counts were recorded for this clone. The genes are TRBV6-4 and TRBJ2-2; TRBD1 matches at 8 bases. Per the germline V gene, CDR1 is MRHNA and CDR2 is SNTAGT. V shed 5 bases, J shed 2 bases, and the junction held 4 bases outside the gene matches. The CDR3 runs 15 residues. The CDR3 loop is CASSSGGDNTGELFF. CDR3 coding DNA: TGTGCCAGCAGTTCAGGGGGCGATAACACCGGGGAGCTGTTTTTT.

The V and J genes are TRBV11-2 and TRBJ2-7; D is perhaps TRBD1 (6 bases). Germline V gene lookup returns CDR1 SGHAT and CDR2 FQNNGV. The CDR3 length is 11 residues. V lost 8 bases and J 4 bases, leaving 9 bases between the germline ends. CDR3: CASQGQYEQYF. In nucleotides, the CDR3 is TGTGCCAGCCAGGGGCAGTACGAGCAGTACTTC.

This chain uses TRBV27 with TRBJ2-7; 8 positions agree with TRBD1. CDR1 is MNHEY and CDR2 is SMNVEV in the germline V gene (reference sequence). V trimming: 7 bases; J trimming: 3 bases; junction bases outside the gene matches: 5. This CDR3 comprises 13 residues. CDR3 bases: TGTGCCAGCAAATTAACAGGGGGCTACGAGCAGTACTTC. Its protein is CASKLTGGYEQYF.

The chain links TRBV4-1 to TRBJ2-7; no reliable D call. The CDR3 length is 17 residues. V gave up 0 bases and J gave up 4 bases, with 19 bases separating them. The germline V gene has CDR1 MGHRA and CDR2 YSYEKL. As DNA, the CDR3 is TGCGCCAGCAGCCAAGAACCAGTCGGAGACCGCCAATACGAGCAGTACTTC. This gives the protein CASSQEPVGDRQYEQYF.

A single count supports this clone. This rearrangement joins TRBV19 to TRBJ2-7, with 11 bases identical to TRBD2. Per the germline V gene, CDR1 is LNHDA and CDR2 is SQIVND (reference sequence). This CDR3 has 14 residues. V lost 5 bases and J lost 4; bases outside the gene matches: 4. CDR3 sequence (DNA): TGTGCCAGTAGTCCCGGGACTAGCGGATACGAGCAGTACTTC. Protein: CASSPGTSGYEQYF.

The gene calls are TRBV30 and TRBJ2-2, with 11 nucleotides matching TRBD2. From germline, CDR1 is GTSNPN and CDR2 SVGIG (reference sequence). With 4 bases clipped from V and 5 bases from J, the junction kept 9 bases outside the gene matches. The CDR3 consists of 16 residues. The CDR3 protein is CAWTPLAGGFTGELFF. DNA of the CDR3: TGTGCCTGGACCCCCCTAGCGGGGGGATTTACCGGGGAGCTGTTTTTT.

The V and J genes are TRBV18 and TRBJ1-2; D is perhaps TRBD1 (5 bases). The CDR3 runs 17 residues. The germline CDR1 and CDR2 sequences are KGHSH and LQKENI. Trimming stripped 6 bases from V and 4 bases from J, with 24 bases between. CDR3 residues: CASSRAAPGGNGYGYTF. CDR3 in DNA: TGTGCCAGCTCCCGTGCTGCCCCTGGGGGGAACGGCTATGGCTACACCTTC.

The CDR3 is CASSLVYLTQPQHF. CDR3 coding DNA: TGTGCCAGCAGCTTAGTCTACCTCACTCAGCCCCAGCATTTT. V is TRBV7-8 and J is TRBJ1-5; D is uncertain. The CDR3 is made up of 14 amino acids. Germline lookup yields CDR1 SGHVS and CDR2 FQNEAQ. V was shortened by 1 base and J by 6 bases, with 10 bases between the two germline ends.

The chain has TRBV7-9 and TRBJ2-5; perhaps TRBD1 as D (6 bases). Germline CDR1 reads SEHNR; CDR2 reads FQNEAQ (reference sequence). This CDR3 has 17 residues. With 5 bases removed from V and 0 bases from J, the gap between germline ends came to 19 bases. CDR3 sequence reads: CASSQAPWDTYQETQYF. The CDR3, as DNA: TGTGCCAGCAGCCAGGCGCCTTGGGACACGTACCAAGAGACCCAGTACTTC.

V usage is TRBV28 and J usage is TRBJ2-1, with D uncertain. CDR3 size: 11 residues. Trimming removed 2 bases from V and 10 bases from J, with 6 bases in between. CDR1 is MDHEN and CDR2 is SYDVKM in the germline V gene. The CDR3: CASSLGTEQFF. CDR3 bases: TGTGCCAGCAGTTTAGGCACAGAGCAGTTCTTC.

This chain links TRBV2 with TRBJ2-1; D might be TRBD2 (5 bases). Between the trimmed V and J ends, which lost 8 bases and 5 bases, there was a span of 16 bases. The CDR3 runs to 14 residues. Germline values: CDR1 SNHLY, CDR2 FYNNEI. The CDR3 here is CASLLENQNNEQFF. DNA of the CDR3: TGTGCCAGCCTACTAGAAAATCAAAACAATGAGCAGTTCTTC.

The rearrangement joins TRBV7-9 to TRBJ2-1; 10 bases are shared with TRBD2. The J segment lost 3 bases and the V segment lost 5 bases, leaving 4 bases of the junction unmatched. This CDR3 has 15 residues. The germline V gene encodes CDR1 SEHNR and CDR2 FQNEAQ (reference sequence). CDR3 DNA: TGTGCCAGCAGCCACACTAGCGGGGTCTACAATGAGCAGTTCTTC. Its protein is CASSHTSGVYNEQFF.

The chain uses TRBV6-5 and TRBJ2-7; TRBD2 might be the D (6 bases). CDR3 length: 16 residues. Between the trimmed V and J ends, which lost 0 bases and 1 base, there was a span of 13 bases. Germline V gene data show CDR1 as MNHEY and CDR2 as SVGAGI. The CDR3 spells CASSYSGQRASYEQYF. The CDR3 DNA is TGTGCCAGCAGTTACTCCGGTCAGCGGGCTTCCTACGAGCAGTACTTC.

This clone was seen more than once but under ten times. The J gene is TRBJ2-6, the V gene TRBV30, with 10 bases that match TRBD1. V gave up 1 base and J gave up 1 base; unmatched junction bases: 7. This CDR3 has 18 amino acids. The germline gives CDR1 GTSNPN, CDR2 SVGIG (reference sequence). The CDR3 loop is CAWSGDRTGGSGANVLTF. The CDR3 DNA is TGTGCCTGGAGTGGGGACAGGACAGGGGGATCTGGGGCCAACGTCCTGACTTTC.

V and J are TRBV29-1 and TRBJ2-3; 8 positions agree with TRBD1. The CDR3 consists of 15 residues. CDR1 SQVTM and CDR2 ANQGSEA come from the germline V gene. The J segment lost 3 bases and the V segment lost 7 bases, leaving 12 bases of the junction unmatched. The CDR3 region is CSGDPGGAGTDTQYF. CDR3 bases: TGCAGCGGCGACCCAGGGGGCGCTGGGACAGATACGCAGTATTTT.

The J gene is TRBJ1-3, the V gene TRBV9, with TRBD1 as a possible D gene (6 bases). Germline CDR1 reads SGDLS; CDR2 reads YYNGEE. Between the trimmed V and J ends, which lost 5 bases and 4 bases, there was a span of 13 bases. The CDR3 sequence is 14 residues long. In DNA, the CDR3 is TGTGCCAGCAGTCACAGGGATGACGGAAACACCATATATTTT. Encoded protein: CASSHRDDGNTIYF.

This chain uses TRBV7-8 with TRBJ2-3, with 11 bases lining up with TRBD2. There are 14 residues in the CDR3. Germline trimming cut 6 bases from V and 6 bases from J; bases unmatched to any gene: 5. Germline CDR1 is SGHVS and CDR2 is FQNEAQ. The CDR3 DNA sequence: TGTGCCAGCAGTCTAGCGGGAGGTTGGGATACGCAGTATTTT. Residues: CASSLAGGWDTQYF.

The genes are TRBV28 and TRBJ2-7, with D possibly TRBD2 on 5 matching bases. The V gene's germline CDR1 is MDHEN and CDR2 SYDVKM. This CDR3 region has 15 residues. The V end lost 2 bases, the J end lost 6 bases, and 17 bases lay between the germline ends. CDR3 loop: CASSLAGGNWAEQYF. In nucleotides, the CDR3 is TGTGCCAGCAGTTTAGCGGGTGGCAATTGGGCCGAGCAGTACTTC.

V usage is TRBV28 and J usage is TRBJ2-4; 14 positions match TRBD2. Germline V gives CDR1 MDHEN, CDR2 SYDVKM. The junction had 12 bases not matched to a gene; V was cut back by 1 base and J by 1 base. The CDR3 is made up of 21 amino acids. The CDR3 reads CASSLSSLTSGRDGAKNIQYF. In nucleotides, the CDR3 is TGTGCCAGCAGTTTATCGAGCCTGACTAGCGGGAGGGATGGGGCCAAAAACATTCAGTACTTC.

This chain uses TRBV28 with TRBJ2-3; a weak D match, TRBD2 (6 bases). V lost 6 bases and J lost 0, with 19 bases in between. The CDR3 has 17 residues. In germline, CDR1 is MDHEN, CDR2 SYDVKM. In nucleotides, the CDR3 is TGTGCCAGCAGCCGACATTGGGGCGGGGTAAGCACAGATACGCAGTATTTT. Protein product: CASSRHWGGVSTDTQYF. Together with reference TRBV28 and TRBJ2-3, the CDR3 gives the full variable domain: DVKVTQSSRYLVKRTGEKVFLECVQDMDHENMFWYRQDPGLGLRLIYFSYDVKMKEKGDIPEGYSVSREKKERFSLILESASTNQTSMYLCASSRHWGGVSTDTQYFGPGTRLTVL.

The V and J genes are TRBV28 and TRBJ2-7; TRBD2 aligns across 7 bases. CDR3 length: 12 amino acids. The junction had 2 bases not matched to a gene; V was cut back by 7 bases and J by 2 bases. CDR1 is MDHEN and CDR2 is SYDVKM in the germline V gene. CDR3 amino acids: CASNGRTYEQYF. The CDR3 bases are TGTGCCAGCAACGGGAGGACCTACGAGCAGTACTTC.

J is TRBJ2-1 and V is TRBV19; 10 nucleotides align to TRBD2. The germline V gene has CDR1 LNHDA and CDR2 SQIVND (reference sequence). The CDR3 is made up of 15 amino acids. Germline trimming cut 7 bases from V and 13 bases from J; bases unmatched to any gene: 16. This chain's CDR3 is CASTRTQIAGGGQFF. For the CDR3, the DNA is TGTGCCAGTACTCGCACCCAAATAGCGGGAGGCGGACAGTTCTTC. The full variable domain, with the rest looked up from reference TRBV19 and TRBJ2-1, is DGGITQSPKYLFRKEGQNVTLSCEQNLNHDAMYWYRQDPGQGLRLIYYSQIVNDFQKGDIAEGYSVSREKKESFPLTVTSAQKNPTAFYLCASTRTQIAGGGQFFGPGTRLTVL.

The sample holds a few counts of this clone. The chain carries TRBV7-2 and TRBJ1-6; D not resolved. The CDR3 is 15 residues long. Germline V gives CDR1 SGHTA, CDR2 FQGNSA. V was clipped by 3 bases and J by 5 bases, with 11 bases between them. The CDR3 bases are TGTGCCAGCAGCTTTGAGGCCAGCAATAATTCACCCCTCCACTTT. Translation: CASSFEASNNSPLHF. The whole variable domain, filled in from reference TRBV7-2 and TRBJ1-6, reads GAGVSQSPSNKVTEKGKDVELRCDPISGHTALYWYRQSLGQGLEFLIYFQGNSAPDKSGLPSDRFSAERTGGSVSTLTIQRTQQEDSAVYLCASSFEASNNSPLHFGNGTRLTVT.

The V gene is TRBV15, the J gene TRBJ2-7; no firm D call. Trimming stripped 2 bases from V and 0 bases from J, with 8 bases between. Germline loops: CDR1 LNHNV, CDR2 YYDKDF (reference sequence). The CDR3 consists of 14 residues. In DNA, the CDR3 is TGTGCCACCAGCAGACCAGGATTCTCCTACGAGCAGTACTTC. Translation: CATSRPGFSYEQYF.

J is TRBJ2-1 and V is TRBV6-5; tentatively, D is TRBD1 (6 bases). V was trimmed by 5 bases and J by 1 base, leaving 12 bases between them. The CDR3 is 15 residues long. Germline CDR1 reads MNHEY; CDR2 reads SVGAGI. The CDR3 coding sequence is TGTGCCAGCAGTCCTGACAGGCCGTCCTACAATGAGCAGTTCTTC. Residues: CASSPDRPSYNEQFF.

The CDR3 here is CASSQYEKQGQGETQYF. CDR3 bases: TGTGCCAGCAGCCAGTACGAGAAGCAGGGTCAGGGAGAGACCCAGTACTTC. The rearrangement uses TRBV14 and TRBJ2-5, with TRBD1 as a possible D gene (5 bases). Germline V lookup: CDR1 SGHDN, CDR2 FVKESK. The length of the CDR3 is 17 residues. V shed 3 bases and J shed 4 bases, with 21 bases lying between them.

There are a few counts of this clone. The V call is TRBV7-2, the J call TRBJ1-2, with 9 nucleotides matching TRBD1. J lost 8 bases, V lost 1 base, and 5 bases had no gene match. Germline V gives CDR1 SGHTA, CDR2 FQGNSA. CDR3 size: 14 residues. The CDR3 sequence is CASSLVGTGRGYTF. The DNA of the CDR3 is TGTGCCAGCAGCTTAGTAGGGACAGGGAGGGGCTACACCTTC. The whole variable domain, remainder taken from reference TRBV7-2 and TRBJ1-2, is GAGVSQSPSNKVTEKGKDVELRCDPISGHTALYWYRQSLGQGLEFLIYFQGNSAPDKSGLPSDRFSAERTGGSVSTLTIQRTQQEDSAVYLCASSLVGTGRGYTFGSGTRLTVV.

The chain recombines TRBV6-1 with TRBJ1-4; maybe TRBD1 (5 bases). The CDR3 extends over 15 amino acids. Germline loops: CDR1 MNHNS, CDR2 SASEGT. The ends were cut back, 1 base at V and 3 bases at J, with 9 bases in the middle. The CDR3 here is CASSEGQFANEKLFF. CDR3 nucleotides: TGTGCCAGCAGTGAAGGACAGTTCGCTAATGAAAAACTGTTTTTT.

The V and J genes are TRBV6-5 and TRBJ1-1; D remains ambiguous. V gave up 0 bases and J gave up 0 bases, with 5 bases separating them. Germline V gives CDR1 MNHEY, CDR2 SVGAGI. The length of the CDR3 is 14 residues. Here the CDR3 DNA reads TGTGCCAGCAGTTACTCCCCTATGAACACTGAAGCTTTCTTT. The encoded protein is CASSYSPMNTEAFF.

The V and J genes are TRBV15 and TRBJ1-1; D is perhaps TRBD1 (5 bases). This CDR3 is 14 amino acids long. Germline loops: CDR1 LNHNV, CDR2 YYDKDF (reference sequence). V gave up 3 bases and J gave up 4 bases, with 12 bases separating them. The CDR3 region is CATSSRVTATEAFF. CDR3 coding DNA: TGTGCCACCAGCAGCAGGGTCACTGCCACTGAAGCTTTCTTT.